This TCR beta chain is from a study of T cell repertoires in cytomegalovirus infection. Regarding the study as a whole: Totalled public TCR beta family frequency picked out people who carried CMV plus the relevant HLA. Clonotype analysis showed dominance of the ex vivo response by HLA-C-restricted CMV-specific TCR beta clonotypes.

This clonotype was counted a few times. Its specificity is not known. CDR1 is MNHEY and CDR2 is SVGAGI in the germline V gene. The J segment lost 0 bases and the V segment lost 0 bases, leaving 7 bases of the junction unmatched. CDR3 size: 18 residues. TCRdb reprocessed the reads via MiXCR and lists one record per CDR3 protein. This sample has under 600,000 distinct CDR3 sequences, with approximately 16% found just once. The source of this sequence is a human donor in good health (CMV status not recorded). Some clones in this sample may be carry-over from other donors' samples. The specimen was CD8+ T cells from PBMCs. The chain links TRBV6-5 to TRBJ2-7, with TRBD2 identical over 11 bases. DNA for the CDR3: TGTGCCAGCAGTTACTCGACCGGGACTAGCGGTTTCTCCTACGAGCAGTACTTC. This encodes CASSYSTGTSGFSYEQYF.